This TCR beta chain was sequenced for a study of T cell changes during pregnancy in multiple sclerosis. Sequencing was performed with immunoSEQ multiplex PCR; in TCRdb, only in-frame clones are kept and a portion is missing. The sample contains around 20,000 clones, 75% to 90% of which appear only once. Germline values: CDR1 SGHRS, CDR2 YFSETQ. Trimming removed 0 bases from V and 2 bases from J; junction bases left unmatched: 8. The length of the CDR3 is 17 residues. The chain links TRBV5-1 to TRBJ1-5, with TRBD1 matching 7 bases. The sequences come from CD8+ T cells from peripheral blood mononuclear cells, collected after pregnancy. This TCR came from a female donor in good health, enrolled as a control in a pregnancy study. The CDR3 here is CASSLGDSNLGNQPQHF. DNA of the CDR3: TGCGCCAGCAGCTTGGGGGACAGCAATCTTGGCAATCAGCCCCAGCATTTT.